The 28 T cell receptor beta chains below come from one sample, sequenced in a study of cytomegalovirus exposure and HLA in healthy donors. The PCR contained 60 Vbeta and 13 Jbeta primers. Here immunoSEQ multiplex PCR was the method, and the copy in TCRdb shows in-frame clones only, minus some. The table has 70,000 to 100,000 clones, 80% seen once. What was sequenced was PBMCs. Every receptor here comes from a man between 18 and 35 years old in good health and CMV-seronegative.

V usage is TRBV5-4 and J usage is TRBJ1-2; tentative D call: TRBD1 (6 bases). This CDR3 region has 13 residues. Germline values: CDR1 SGHNT, CDR2 YYREEE (reference sequence). The germline V and J ends were trimmed by 0 bases and 3 bases, with 6 bases remaining between them. The CDR3 region is CASSLDRDYGYTF. In nucleotides, the CDR3 is TGTGCCAGCAGCTTGGACAGGGACTATGGCTACACCTTC. The whole variable domain, remainder taken from reference TRBV5-4 and TRBJ1-2, is ETGVTQSPTHLIKTRGQQVTLRCSSQSGHNTVSWYQQALGQGPQFIFQYYREEENGRGNFPPRFSGLQFPNYSSELNVNALELDDSALYLCASSLDRDYGYTFGSGTRLTVV.

This clone has more than one count but fewer than ten. This chain links TRBV13 with TRBJ2-1; TRBD2 matches 13 bases. Per the germline V gene, CDR1 is PRHDT and CDR2 is FYEKMQ (reference sequence). The CDR3 sequence is 19 residues long. V trimming: 1 base; J trimming: 1 base; junction bases outside the gene matches: 7. CDR3 sequence (DNA): TGTGCCAGCAGCTTAGCCCGCCGGACTAGCGGGGGTTCCTACAATGAGCAGTTCTTC. Protein product: CASSLARRTSGGSYNEQFF.

V is TRBV6-6 and J is TRBJ2-7, with 7 bases fitting TRBD1. The CDR3 extends over 15 amino acids. With V trimmed by 2 bases and J by 4 bases, 8 bases remained unmatched. Germline V gene sequence: CDR1 MNHNY, CDR2 SVGAGI (reference sequence). The CDR3 loop reads CASSYLGTAFYEQYF. The CDR3 DNA follows: TGTGCCAGCAGTTACCTAGGGACAGCTTTTTACGAGCAGTACTTC.

The V gene is TRBV9, the J gene TRBJ1-2, with a possible D match to TRBD1 (5 bases). Per germline, CDR1 SGDLS and CDR2 YYNGEE. Trimming took off 0 bases at V and 0 bases at J, with 12 bases between the two ends. CDR3 length: 16 residues. CDR3 in DNA: TGTGCCAGCAGCGTAGGCCTGGGGCTAGCTAACTATGGCTACACCTTC. It specifies CASSVGLGLANYGYTF.

This chain uses TRBV27 with TRBJ2-3; the D gene is possibly TRBD1 (6 bases). V gave up 8 bases and J gave up 5 bases, with 17 bases separating them. CDR1 and CDR2 (germline): MNHEY, SMNVEV (reference sequence). The CDR3 extends over 14 amino acids. CDR3 sequence reads: CASGPWGPGDTQYF. CDR3 coding DNA: TGTGCCAGCGGTCCCTGGGGGCCCGGAGATACGCAGTATTTT.

V and J are TRBV7-2 and TRBJ2-5, with 10 bases lining up with TRBD2. Trimming cost V 4 bases and J 5 bases; bases outside gene matches: 13. CDR3 length: 17 amino acids. CDR1 is SGHTA and CDR2 is FQGNSA in the germline V gene. CDR3 sequence: CASSSLSGGARAETQYF. CDR3 in DNA: TGTGCCAGCAGCTCATTGAGCGGGGGGGCCCGAGCGGAGACCCAGTACTTC.

The chain recombines TRBV6-5 with TRBJ1-3; the match to TRBD1 covers 7 bases. Germline V gives CDR1 MNHEY, CDR2 SVGAGI. The CDR3 runs 16 residues. Trimming removed 2 bases from V and 1 base from J; junction bases left unmatched: 5. CDR3 sequence (DNA): TGTGCCAGCAGTTACGCCGCGACAGGGTCTGGAAACACCATATATTTT. It codes for CASSYAATGSGNTIYF.

To note about this clone: The junction departs from the called germline gene at one end, perhaps through a read error. The J gene is TRBJ1-6, the V gene TRBV7-6; 8 nucleotides align to TRBD1. The CDR3 sequence is 14 residues long. The germline V gene has CDR1 SGHVS and CDR2 FNYEAQ. The CDR3 sequence: CASRLDRGGSPLHF. In DNA form, the CDR3 reads TGTGCCAGCAGATTAGACAGGGGCGGCTCACCCCTCCACTTT.

The chain employs TRBV2 and TRBJ1-2; D possibly corresponds to TRBD1 (5 bases). The CDR3 consists of 11 residues. Germline loops: CDR1 SNHLY, CDR2 FYNNEI. As DNA, the CDR3 is TGTGCTGCCTGGGGCGTCTATGGCTACACCTTC. Its protein is CAAWGVYGYTF.

V usage is TRBV6-6 and J usage is TRBJ1-4; D not certain. V was shortened by 2 bases and J by 2 bases, with 6 bases between the two germline ends. Germline V gene sequence: CDR1 MNHNY, CDR2 SVGAGI (reference sequence). The CDR3 spans 14 residues. CDR3 sequence reads: CASSYGDTNEKLFF. Written as DNA, the CDR3 is TGTGCCAGCAGTTACGGAGACACTAATGAAAAACTGTTTTTT.

This clone was detected only a few times. V and J are TRBV14 and TRBJ2-5; a possible D gene is TRBD1 (5 bases). The CDR3 contains 14 residues. Trimming removed 0 bases from V and 10 bases from J, with 15 bases in between. Germline V gene sequence: CDR1 SGHDN, CDR2 FVKESK. For the CDR3, the DNA is TGTGCCAGCAGCCAAGATCTTCTACAGGTCAACCAGTACTTC. As protein: CASSQDLLQVNQYF.

This clone has a handful of counts. The chain recombines TRBV11-1 with TRBJ2-3; perhaps TRBD2 as D (6 bases). Germline V gives CDR1 SGHAT, CDR2 FQDESV (reference sequence). This CDR3 is built from 15 residues. V lost 0 bases and J lost 1, with 8 bases in between. The CDR3: CASSLARGRTDTQYF. Written as DNA, the CDR3 is TGTGCCAGCAGCTTAGCGCGGGGACGCACAGATACGCAGTATTTT.

The genes are TRBV15 and TRBJ1-2; the match to TRBD1 covers 8 bases. CDR3 size: 15 residues. After removal of 3 bases from V and 0 bases from J, the junction contained 3 bases not matched to a gene. Germline CDR1 LNHNV, CDR2 YYDKDF (reference sequence). This CDR3 is CATSRDRVSNYGYTF. CDR3 nucleotides: TGTGCCACCAGCAGGGACAGGGTTTCTAACTATGGCTACACCTTC.

Details on this clone: This sample includes further DNA sequences coding for the same CDR3. This chain joins TRBV5-1 and TRBJ2-7; TRBD1 agrees at 9 bases. Germline assignment: CDR1 SGHRS and CDR2 YFSETQ. V lost 3 bases to trimming and J lost 2 bases; unmatched junction nucleotides: 3. The CDR3 consists of 14 residues. CDR3 sequence (DNA): TGCGCCAGCAGCTCGGGACAGGGAGCCTACGAGCAGTACTTC. Amino acid sequence: CASSSGQGAYEQYF. Combining the CDR3 with reference TRBV5-1 and TRBJ2-7 gives the whole variable domain KAGVTQTPRYLIKTRGQQVTLSCSPISGHRSVSWYQQTPGQGLQFLFEYFSETQRNKGNFPGRFSGRQFSNSRSEMNVSTLELGDSALYLCASSSGQGAYEQYFGPGTRLTVT.

V usage is TRBV5-4 and J usage is TRBJ2-1, with 9 bases identical to TRBD1. Germline V gene lookup returns CDR1 SGHNT and CDR2 YYREEE (reference sequence). The length of the CDR3 is 17 residues. V was clipped by 7 bases and J by 4 bases; unmatched bases: 15. The CDR3 DNA is TGTGCCAGCTACGTGGGACCGGGACAGGGCTCTTACAATGAGCAGTTCTTC. Its translation is CASYVGPGQGSYNEQFF.

V and J are TRBV6-5 and TRBJ2-3, with 8 bases identical to TRBD2. Per the germline V gene, CDR1 is MNHEY and CDR2 is SVGAGI. The CDR3 contains 15 residues. The V gene end was trimmed by 5 bases and the J gene end by 4 bases; junction bases not matched to a gene: 8. In nucleotides, the CDR3 is TGTGCCAGCAGTCCCCCGGGGGGGTACCCAGATACGCAGTATTTT. Translation: CASSPPGGYPDTQYF.

This clone appeared a single time. The genes are TRBV6-5 and TRBJ2-7; D gene unclear. CDR3 size: 12 residues. Looked up from germline, CDR1 is MNHEY and CDR2 is SVGAGI. V lost 2 bases and J 5 bases, leaving 7 bases between the germline ends. CDR3 sequence (DNA): TGTGCCAGCAGTTACAATACGGACGAGCAGTACTTC. It yields the protein CASSYNTDEQYF.

The J gene is TRBJ2-5, the V gene TRBV11-2; TRBD1 aligns across 7 bases. Trimming at V came to 5 bases and at J to 5 bases, leaving 5 bases not matched to a gene. CDR1 is SGHAT, CDR2 FQNNGV, per germline. The CDR3 consists of 13 residues. The CDR3 coding sequence is TGTGCCAGCAGCCCCACAGGGGCGGAGACCCAGTACTTC. Its protein product is CASSPTGAETQYF.

The V and J genes are TRBV28 and TRBJ1-6, with D unclear. Germline values: CDR1 MDHEN, CDR2 SYDVKM. V was pared by 3 bases and J by 7 bases, with 16 bases between. This CDR3 has 16 amino acids. The CDR3 region is CASSLEATSGNSPLHF. The CDR3 DNA reads as TGTGCCAGCAGTTTGGAGGCGACAAGCGGGAATTCACCCCTCCACTTT.

This clone has more than one count but fewer than ten. The chain is built from TRBV27 and TRBJ1-3, with D unresolved. The CDR3 length is 14 residues. V lost 9 bases and J 0 bases, leaving 12 bases between the germline ends. CDR1 and CDR2 (germline): MNHEY, SMNVEV (reference sequence). CDR3 coding DNA: TGTGCCAGTACTTCCTCCACCTCTGGAAACACCATATATTTT. As protein: CASTSSTSGNTIYF.

This clone was seen a few times. The chain joins TRBV6-6 to TRBJ1-6; D not resolved. The ends were cut back, 0 bases at V and 10 bases at J, with 7 bases in the middle. This CDR3 spans 13 amino acids. The germline CDR1 and CDR2 sequences are MNHNY and SVGAGI (reference sequence). The CDR3 DNA reads as TGTGCCAGCAGTTACTCGTTTATCTCACCCCTCCACTTT. Translating gives CASSYSFISPLHF.

The rearrangement joins TRBV28 to TRBJ1-5; a weak D match, TRBD1 (5 bases). Trimming pared 6 bases from V and 1 base from J, leaving 16 bases between. The CDR3 runs 16 residues. CDR1 and CDR2 (germline): MDHEN, SYDVKM. CDR3 bases: TGTGCCAGCAGCCACTCAGGGAAACAAAGCAATCAGCCCCAGCATTTT. Protein sequence: CASSHSGKQSNQPQHF.

V gene TRBV28 combines with J gene TRBJ2-5; TRBD2 matches 12 bases. The ends lost 3 bases at V and 4 bases at J; junction bases unmatched: 12. This CDR3 is built from 18 residues. In germline, CDR1 is MDHEN, CDR2 SYDVKM. The CDR3 DNA sequence: TGTGCCAGCAGTTTTGCTAGCGGGGGGGCCATTCAGTTAGAGACCCAGTACTTC. This sequence encodes CASSFASGGAIQLETQYF.

Here the CDR3 DNA reads TGTGCCAGCAGCCCTCTAGCGGGTCAAGGGAACATTCAGTACTTC. Translation: CASSPLAGQGNIQYF. The V and J genes are TRBV2 and TRBJ2-4; 8 bases align to TRBD2. CDR1 SNHLY and CDR2 FYNNEI come from the germline V gene. This CDR3 contains 15 residues. The J segment lost 7 bases and the V segment lost 6 bases, leaving 11 bases of the junction unmatched.

This rearrangement joins TRBV9 to TRBJ2-7, with TRBD2 matching 13 bases. The CDR3 length is 16 residues. V lost 4 bases, J lost 6 bases, and 10 bases stayed unmatched. Germline V lookup: CDR1 SGDLS, CDR2 YYNGEE. The CDR3 loop reads CASSPGLAGALGEQYF. CDR3 nucleotides: TGTGCCAGCAGCCCAGGACTAGCGGGGGCTTTGGGCGAGCAGTACTTC.

V usage is TRBV7-9 and J usage is TRBJ2-7; perhaps TRBD1 as D (5 bases). Germline V gives CDR1 SEHNR, CDR2 FQNEAQ (reference sequence). The V gene lost 5 bases and the J gene lost 7 bases, with 15 bases spanning the gap. The CDR3 contains 13 residues. The DNA of the CDR3 is TGTGCCAGCAGCATGGACACCCTGGGGGAGCAGTACTTC. Translating gives CASSMDTLGEQYF.

This rearrangement joins TRBV27 to TRBJ2-7; 10 bases line up with TRBD1. The germline gives CDR1 MNHEY, CDR2 SMNVEV (reference sequence). CDR3 length: 15 residues. V was pared by 5 bases and J by 2 bases, with 6 bases of the junction left unmatched. The CDR3 region has the DNA TGTGCCAGCAGTCACAGGACAGGGGGAGCCTACGAGCAGTACTTC. Translated: CASSHRTGGAYEQYF.

V and J are TRBV12-5 and TRBJ1-1, with D unclear. This CDR3 has 13 amino acids. CDR1 and CDR2 (germline): LGHNT, FRNRAP. The germline V and J ends were trimmed by 0 bases and 5 bases, with 7 bases remaining between them. CDR3 nucleotide sequence: TGTGCTAGTGGTTTGGTGCCGGGAACTGAAGCTTTCTTT. It specifies CASGLVPGTEAFF.